The clone carrying this T cell receptor (beta chain) appeared a few times. CDR1 DFQATT and CDR2 SNEGSKA come from the germline V gene (reference sequence). The V and J ends lost 7 bases and 2 bases respectively, with 18 bases between them. This CDR3 region has 15 residues. MiXCR, run by TCRdb on the RT-PCR reads, gives a single entry per CDR3 protein. The repertoire has 500,000 to 550,000 distinct CDR3 sequences, roughly a quarter of them found once; the top ten carry around 2.8%. The data were obtained in a study of response to subunit inactivated influenza vaccine. The same sample was also used in a study of T cells expressing NK-cell markers. That paper adds: Libraries used 5'RACE template switching adding universal primer site and UMIs. Repertoires of TCR beta were obtained from T cells sorted as CD3+CD56+NKG2C+, CD3+CD56+NKG2C- and CD3+CD56-NKG2C+. Among the eight sequenced donors, seven tested HCMV-seropositive and one tested seronegative. In 5 or 6 donors, dominant NKG2C+ clonotypes were roughly 1.0-8% of CD8+ T cells. Whether the expanded NKG2C+ T cell clones recognized HCMV remained unclear.

The TCR originated in a man between 50 and 59 years old who received an inactivated influenza vaccine. The V gene is TRBV20-1, the J gene TRBJ2-1, with unresolved D. The starting material was CD4+ T cells sorted from PBMCs, obtained 11 to 12 days after vaccination. CDR3 nucleotides: TGCAGTGTTCAGAGGTCCGTAGTTACCTACAATGAGCAGTTCTTC. It is translated as CSVQRSVVTYNEQFF.